The clone carrying this TCR beta chain was observed a handful of times. The sample originates from a study of naive and memory T cell subsets. Two oligonucleotides, mixed equimolar, formed the beta constant-region primer covering TRBC1 and TRBC2. TCRdb re-derived calls from the UMI-ligation and nested PCR reads in MiXCR, one entry per CDR3 protein. The sample includes roughly 140,000 distinct CDR3 sequences, 17% of them seen just once. This clonotype was sampled from a human donor in good health. Sequencing input: naive CD4+ T cells from blood.

DNA for the CDR3: TGTGCCAGCAGTGCCCGGTATAGTGCGGGACAGGGGCTGTACGAGCAGTACTTC. This encodes CASSARYSAGQGLYEQYF. V and J are TRBV6-1 and TRBJ2-7; TRBD1 agrees at 10 bases. The V gene's germline CDR1 is MNHNS and CDR2 SASEGT. J lost 4 bases, V lost 4 bases, and 16 bases had no gene match. The CDR3 sequence is 18 residues long.